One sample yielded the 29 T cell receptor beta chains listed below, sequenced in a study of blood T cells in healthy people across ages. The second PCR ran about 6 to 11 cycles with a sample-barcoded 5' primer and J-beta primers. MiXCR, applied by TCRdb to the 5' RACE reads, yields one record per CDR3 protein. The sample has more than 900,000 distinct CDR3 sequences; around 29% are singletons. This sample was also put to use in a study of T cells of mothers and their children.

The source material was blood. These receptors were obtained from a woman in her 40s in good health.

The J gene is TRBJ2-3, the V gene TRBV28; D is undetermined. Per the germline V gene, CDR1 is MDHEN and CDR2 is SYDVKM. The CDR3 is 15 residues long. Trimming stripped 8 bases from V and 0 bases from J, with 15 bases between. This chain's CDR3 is CASRRARSSTDTQYF. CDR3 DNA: TGTGCCAGCCGGAGAGCTAGGTCTAGCACAGATACGCAGTATTTT. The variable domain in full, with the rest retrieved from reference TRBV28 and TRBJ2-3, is DVKVTQSSRYLVKRTGEKVFLECVQDMDHENMFWYRQDPGLGLRLIYFSYDVKMKEKGDIPEGYSVSREKKERFSLILESASTNQTSMYLCASRRARSSTDTQYFGPGTRLTVL.

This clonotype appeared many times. This CDR3 is CSANQRGDEQYF. CDR3 nucleotides: TGCAGTGCTAACCAGAGGGGGGACGAGCAGTACTTC. This rearrangement joins TRBV20-1 to TRBJ2-7; D assignment may be TRBD1 or TRBD2 (6 bases each). V lost 4 bases to trimming and J lost 5 bases, with 12 bases between them. Looked up from germline, CDR1 is DFQATT and CDR2 is SNEGSKA (reference sequence). This CDR3 spans 12 amino acids.

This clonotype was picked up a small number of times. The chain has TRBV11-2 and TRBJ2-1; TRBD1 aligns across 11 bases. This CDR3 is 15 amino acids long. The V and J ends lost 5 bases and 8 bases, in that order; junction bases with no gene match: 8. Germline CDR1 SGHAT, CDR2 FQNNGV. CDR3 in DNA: TGTGCCAGCAGCCCGGGACAGGGGGTAGTAGATGAGCAGTTCTTC. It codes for CASSPGQGVVDEQFF. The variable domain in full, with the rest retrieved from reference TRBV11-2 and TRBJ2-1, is EAGVAQSPRYKIIEKRQSVAFWCNPISGHATLYWYQQILGQGPKLLIQFQNNGVVDDSQLPKDRFSAERLKGVDSTLKIQPAKLEDSAVYLCASSPGQGVVDEQFFGPGTRLTVL.

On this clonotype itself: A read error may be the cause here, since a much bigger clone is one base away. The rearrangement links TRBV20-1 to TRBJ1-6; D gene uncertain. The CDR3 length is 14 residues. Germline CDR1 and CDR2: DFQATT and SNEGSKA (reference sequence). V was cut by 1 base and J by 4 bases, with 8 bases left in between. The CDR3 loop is CSARGGQYNSPLHF. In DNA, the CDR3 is TGCAGTGCTAGAGGTGGTCAATATAATTCACCCCTCCACTTT.

This CDR3 reads CASSLVIQAEAFF. CDR3 sequence (DNA): TGTGCCAGCAGCTTAGTTATTCAGGCTGAAGCTTTCTTT. The chain joins TRBV7-2 to TRBJ1-1; D remains ambiguous. The germline CDR1 and CDR2 sequences are SGHTA and FQGNSA. This CDR3 has 13 residues. Deletions cut 1 base from V and 6 bases from J, with 9 bases between.

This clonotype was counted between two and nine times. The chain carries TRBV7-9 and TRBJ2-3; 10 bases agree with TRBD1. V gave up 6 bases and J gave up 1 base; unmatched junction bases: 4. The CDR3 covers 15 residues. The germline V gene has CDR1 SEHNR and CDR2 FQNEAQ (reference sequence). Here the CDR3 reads CASRFGTGGTDTQYF. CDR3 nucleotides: TGTGCCAGCAGGTTCGGGACAGGGGGCACAGATACGCAGTATTTT.

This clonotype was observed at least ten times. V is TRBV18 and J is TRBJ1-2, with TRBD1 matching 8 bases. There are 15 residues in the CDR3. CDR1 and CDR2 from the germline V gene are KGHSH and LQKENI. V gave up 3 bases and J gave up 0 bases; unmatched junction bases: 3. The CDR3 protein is CASSPTTGANYGYTF. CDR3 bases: TGTGCCAGCTCACCGACGACAGGGGCTAACTATGGCTACACCTTC.

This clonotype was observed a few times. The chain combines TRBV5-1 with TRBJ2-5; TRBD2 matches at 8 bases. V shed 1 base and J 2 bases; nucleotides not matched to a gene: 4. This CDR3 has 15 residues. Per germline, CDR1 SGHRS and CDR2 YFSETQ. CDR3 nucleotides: TGCGCCAGCAGCTTGTGGTCTAGCGGGCAAGAGACCCAGTACTTC. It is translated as CASSLWSSGQETQYF.

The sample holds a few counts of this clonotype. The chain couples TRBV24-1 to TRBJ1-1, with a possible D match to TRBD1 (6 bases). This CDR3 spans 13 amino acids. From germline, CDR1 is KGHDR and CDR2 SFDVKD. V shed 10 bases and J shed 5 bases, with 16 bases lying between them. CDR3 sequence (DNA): TGTGCCACTCGCGAAGGGGGGGCAACTGAAGCTTTCTTT. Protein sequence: CATREGGATEAFF.

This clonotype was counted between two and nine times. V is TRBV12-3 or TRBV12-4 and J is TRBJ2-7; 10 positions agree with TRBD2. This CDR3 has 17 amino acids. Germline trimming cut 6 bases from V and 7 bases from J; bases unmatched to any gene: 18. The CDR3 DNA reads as TGTGCCAGCAGGGACTCCTCTAGCGGGGGCCCCTCCAATGAGCAGTACTTC. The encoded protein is CASRDSSSGGPSNEQYF.

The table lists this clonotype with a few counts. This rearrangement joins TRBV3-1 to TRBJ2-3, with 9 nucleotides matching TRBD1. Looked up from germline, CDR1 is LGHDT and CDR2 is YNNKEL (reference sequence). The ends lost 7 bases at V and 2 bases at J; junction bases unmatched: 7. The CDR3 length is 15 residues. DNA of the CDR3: TGTGCCAGCACCACTCACAGGGGGCTCACAGATACGCAGTATTTT. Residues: CASTTHRGLTDTQYF.

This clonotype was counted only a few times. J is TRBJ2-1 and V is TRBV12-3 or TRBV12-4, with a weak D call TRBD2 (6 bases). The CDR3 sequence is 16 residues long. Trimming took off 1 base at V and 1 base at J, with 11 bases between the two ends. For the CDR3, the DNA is TGTGCCAGCAGTTTAGGCGGGACTGGGTCCTACAATGAGCAGTTCTTC. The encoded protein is CASSLGGTGSYNEQFF.

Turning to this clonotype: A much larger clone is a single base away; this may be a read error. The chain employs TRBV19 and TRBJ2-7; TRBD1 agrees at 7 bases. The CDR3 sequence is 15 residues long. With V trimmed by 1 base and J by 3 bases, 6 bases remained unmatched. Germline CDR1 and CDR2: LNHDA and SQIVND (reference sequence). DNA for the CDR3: TGTGCCAGTAGTATAGCTGGGACAGTGGGCTACGAGCAGTACTTC. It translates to CASSIAGTVGYEQYF.

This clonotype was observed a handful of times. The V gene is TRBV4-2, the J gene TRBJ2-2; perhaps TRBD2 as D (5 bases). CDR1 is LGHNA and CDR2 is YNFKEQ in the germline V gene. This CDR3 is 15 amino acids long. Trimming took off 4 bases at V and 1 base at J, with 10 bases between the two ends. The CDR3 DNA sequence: TGTGCCAGCAGCCGAGGGCCTGAGAACACCGGGGAGCTGTTTTTT. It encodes CASSRGPENTGELFF.

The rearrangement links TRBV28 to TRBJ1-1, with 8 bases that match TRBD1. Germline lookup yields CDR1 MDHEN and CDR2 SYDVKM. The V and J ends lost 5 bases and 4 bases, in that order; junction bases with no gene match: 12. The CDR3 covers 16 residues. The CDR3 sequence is CASSAPFQGAGTEAFF. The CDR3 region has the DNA TGTGCCAGCAGTGCACCCTTTCAGGGGGCTGGCACTGAAGCTTTCTTT. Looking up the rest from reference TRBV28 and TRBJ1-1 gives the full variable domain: DVKVTQSSRYLVKRTGEKVFLECVQDMDHENMFWYRQDPGLGLRLIYFSYDVKMKEKGDIPEGYSVSREKKERFSLILESASTNQTSMYLCASSAPFQGAGTEAFFGQGTRLTVV.

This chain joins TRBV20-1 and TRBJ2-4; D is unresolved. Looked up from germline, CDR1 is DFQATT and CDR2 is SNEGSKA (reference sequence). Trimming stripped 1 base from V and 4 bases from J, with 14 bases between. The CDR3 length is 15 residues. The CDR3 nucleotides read TGCAGTGCTAGAGCTGCGGTAGGCCTTAAAAACATTCAGTACTTC. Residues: CSARAAVGLKNIQYF.

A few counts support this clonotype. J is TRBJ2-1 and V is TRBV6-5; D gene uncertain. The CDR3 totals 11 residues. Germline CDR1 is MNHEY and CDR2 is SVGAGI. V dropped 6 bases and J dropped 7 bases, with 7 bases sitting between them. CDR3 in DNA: TGTGCCAGCAGCCAATGGAATGAGCAGTTCTTC. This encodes CASSQWNEQFF.

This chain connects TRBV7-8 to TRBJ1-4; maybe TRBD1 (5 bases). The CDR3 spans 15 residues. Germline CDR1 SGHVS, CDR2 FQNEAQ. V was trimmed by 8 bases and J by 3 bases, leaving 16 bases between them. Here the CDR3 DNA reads TGTGCCAGCGGCCTAGGGGATGCGGCTAATGAAAAACTGTTTTTT. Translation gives CASGLGDAANEKLFF.

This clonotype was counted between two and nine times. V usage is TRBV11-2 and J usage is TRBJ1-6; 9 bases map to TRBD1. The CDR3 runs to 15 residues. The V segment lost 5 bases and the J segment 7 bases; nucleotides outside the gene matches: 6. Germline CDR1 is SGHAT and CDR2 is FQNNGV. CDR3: CASSAGTGNNSPLHF. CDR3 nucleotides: TGTGCCAGCAGCGCCGGGACAGGGAACAATTCACCCCTCCACTTT.

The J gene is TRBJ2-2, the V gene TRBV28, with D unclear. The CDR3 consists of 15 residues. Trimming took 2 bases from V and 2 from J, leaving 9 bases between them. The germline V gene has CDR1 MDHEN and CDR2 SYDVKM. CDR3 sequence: CASSLPVGNTGELFF. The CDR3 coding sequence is TGTGCCAGCAGTTTACCCGTAGGTAACACCGGGGAGCTGTTTTTT. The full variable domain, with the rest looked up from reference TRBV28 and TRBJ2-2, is DVKVTQSSRYLVKRTGEKVFLECVQDMDHENMFWYRQDPGLGLRLIYFSYDVKMKEKGDIPEGYSVSREKKERFSLILESASTNQTSMYLCASSLPVGNTGELFFGEGSRLTVL.

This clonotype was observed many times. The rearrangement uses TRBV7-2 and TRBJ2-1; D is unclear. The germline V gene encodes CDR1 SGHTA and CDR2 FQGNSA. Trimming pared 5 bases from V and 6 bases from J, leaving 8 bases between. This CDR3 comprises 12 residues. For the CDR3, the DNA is TGTGCCAGCAGCCTTCAAACCAATGAGCAGTTCTTC. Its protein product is CASSLQTNEQFF.

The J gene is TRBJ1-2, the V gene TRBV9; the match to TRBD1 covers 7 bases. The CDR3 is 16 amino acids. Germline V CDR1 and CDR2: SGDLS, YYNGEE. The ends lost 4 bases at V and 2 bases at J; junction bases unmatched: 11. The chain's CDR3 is CASSPEPTGSNYGYTF. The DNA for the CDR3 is TGTGCCAGCAGCCCGGAGCCGACAGGGTCGAACTATGGCTACACCTTC.

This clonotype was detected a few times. DNA for the CDR3: TGCAGCGTTGAAACTCATCCCCGGTACTTC. This encodes CSVETHPRYF. The chain employs TRBV29-1 and TRBJ2-4, with no clear D. Trimming took 2 bases from V and 15 from J, leaving 11 bases between them. CDR1 SQVTM and CDR2 ANQGSEA come from the germline V gene. The CDR3 contains 10 residues.

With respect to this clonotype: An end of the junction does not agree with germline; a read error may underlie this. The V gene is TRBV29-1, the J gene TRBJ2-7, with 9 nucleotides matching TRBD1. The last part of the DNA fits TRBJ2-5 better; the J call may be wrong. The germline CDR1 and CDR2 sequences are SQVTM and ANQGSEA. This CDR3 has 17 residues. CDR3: CSVEDPGQGRPQGTQYF. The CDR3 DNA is TGCAGCGTTGAAGATCCGGGACAGGGAAGGCCTCAAGGGACCCAGTACTTC.

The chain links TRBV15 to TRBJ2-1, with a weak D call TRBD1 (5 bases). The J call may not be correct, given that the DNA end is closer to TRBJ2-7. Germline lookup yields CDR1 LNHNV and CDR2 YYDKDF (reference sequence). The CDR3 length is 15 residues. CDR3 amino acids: CATSVRVSSYNEQYF. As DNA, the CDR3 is TGTGCCACCAGCGTCAGGGTGAGCTCCTACAATGAGCAGTACTTC.

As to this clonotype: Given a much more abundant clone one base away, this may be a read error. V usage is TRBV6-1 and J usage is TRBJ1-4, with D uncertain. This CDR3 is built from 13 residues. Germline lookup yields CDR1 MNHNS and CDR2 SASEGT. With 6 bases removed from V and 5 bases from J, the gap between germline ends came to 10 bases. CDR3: CASRERENEKLFF. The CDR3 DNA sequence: TGTGCCAGCAGGGAACGCGAGAATGAAAAACTGTTTTTT.

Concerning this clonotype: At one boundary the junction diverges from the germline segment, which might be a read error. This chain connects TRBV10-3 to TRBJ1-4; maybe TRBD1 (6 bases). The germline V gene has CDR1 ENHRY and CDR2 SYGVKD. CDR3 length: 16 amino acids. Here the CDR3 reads CATSEPTGLGGEKLFF. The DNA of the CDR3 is TGTGCCACCAGTGAGCCGACAGGATTGGGGGGTGAAAAACTGTTTTTT.

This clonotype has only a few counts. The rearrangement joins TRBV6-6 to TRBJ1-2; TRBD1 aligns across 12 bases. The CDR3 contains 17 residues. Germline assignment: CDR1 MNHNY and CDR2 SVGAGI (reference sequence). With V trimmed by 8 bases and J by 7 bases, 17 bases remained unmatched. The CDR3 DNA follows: TGTGCCAGCGGCAAAGGGCCGGCGGGACAGGGGGCGAGTGGCTACACCTTC. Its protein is CASGKGPAGQGASGYTF.

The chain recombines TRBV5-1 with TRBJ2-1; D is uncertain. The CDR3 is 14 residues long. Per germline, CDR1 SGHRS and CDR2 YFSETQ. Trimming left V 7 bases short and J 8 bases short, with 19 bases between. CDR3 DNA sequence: TGCGCCAGCCCCCGGCTTGAGGATGGGGATGAGCAGTTCTTC. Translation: CASPRLEDGDEQFF.